The 19 T cell receptor beta chains listed next were all sequenced from one sample in a study of T cells in Graves' hyperthyroidism and ophthalmopathy. There were TCR beta CDR3 regions amplified from RNA transcripts. The HTBI primer set drove a first-round RT-PCR of the TCR CDR3. TCRdb analysed the multiplex PCR reads with MiXCR anew, one entry per CDR3 protein. The sample carries fewer than 350,000 distinct CDR3 sequences, roughly 18% recorded once. Sequenced: blood. These receptors all stem from a woman in her fifties or sixties with Graves' hyperthyroidism.

This clonotype was seen at least ten times. The chain employs TRBV11-2 and TRBJ2-5; D not certain. Germline V gene lookup returns CDR1 SGHAT and CDR2 FQNNGV. Deletions cut 6 bases from V and 5 bases from J, with 13 bases between. The CDR3 runs 13 residues. CDR3 bases: TGTGCCAGCAGTCGGTTTCAAGGGGAGACCCAGTACTTC. Encoded protein: CASSRFQGETQYF.

There are many counts of this clonotype. The gene calls are TRBV3-1 and TRBJ2-5; the match to TRBD2 covers 11 bases. CDR3 length: 21 amino acids. The V and J ends lost 2 bases and 2 bases, in that order; junction bases with no gene match: 19. The germline V gene has CDR1 LGHDT and CDR2 YNNKEL (reference sequence). CDR3 amino acids: CASSQTWDNPWGLAAQETQYF. DNA of the CDR3: TGTGCCAGCAGCCAAACTTGGGACAATCCGTGGGGACTAGCGGCTCAAGAGACCCAGTACTTC.

This clonotype was counted many times. The rearrangement links TRBV27 to TRBJ1-3; no clear D. This CDR3 is 16 amino acids long. The germline V gene encodes CDR1 MNHEY and CDR2 SMNVEV (reference sequence). V was shortened by 2 bases and J by 2 bases, with 13 bases between the two germline ends. CDR3 coding DNA: TGTGCCAGCAGTTTACTCCAAGGGAAGGCTGGAAACACCATATATTTT. This encodes CASSLLQGKAGNTIYF.

In this sample, this clonotype turned up a few times. The chain employs TRBV20-1 and TRBJ1-6; the D gene is possibly TRBD1 (5 bases). Trimming shortened V by 3 bases and J by 1 base, and 16 bases separated the two germline ends. The CDR3 length is 17 residues. In germline, CDR1 is DFQATT, CDR2 SNEGSKA (reference sequence). Written as DNA, the CDR3 is TGCAGTGCTAGTGCCCCGGGGGTCGGGTCCTATAATTCACCCCTCCACTTT. Translating it yields CSASAPGVGSYNSPLHF.

On this clonotype: At one boundary the junction diverges from the germline segment, which might be a read error. The chain employs TRBV6-1 and TRBJ2-2; 11 nucleotides align to TRBD2. Germline V gene lookup returns CDR1 MNHNS and CDR2 SASEGT. This CDR3 has 19 residues. CDR3 loop: CATRDLAGGLKRGTGELFF. Written as DNA, the CDR3 is TGTGCCACCCGCGACCTAGCGGGAGGCCTTAAGAGGGGAACCGGGGAGCTATTTTTT.

The chain joins TRBV5-1 to TRBJ2-1, with 9 bases matching TRBD2. V trimming: 1 base; J trimming: 10 bases; junction bases outside the gene matches: 9. CDR3 size: 15 residues. Germline V CDR1 and CDR2: SGHRS, YFSETQ. CDR3 amino acids: CASSLFGVAGAEQFF. CDR3 DNA: TGCGCCAGCAGCTTGTTTGGGGTAGCGGGGGCCGAGCAGTTCTTC. The full variable domain, rest sourced from reference TRBV5-1 and TRBJ2-1, is KAGVTQTPRYLIKTRGQQVTLSCSPISGHRSVSWYQQTPGQGLQFLFEYFSETQRNKGNFPGRFSGRQFSNSRSEMNVSTLELGDSALYLCASSLFGVAGAEQFFGPGTRLTVL.

The sample holds many counts of this clonotype. This rearrangement joins TRBV29-1 to TRBJ1-6; no reliable D call. Trimming pared 4 bases from V and 8 bases from J, leaving 12 bases between. The length of the CDR3 is 13 residues. Germline lookup yields CDR1 SQVTM and CDR2 ANQGSEA. The CDR3 DNA is TGCAGCGTTGCAGTGGAGGCTCATTCACCCCTCCACTTT. As protein: CSVAVEAHSPLHF.

This clonotype was observed many times. V usage is TRBV11-2 and J usage is TRBJ1-5; 10 bases are shared with TRBD1. V lost 5 bases to trimming and J lost 2 bases; unmatched junction nucleotides: 6. CDR3 length: 16 amino acids. Germline assignment: CDR1 SGHAT and CDR2 FQNNGV. CDR3 in amino acids: CASSQGDRGGNQPQHF. The CDR3 DNA follows: TGTGCCAGCAGCCAAGGGGACAGGGGTGGCAATCAGCCCCAGCATTTT.

V is TRBV6-1 and J is TRBJ2-7; 13 nucleotides match TRBD2. The CDR3 is 16 residues long. Germline V gives CDR1 MNHNS, CDR2 SASEGT. V was clipped by 1 base and J by 6 bases; unmatched bases: 6. The CDR3 DNA follows: TGTGCCAGCAGTGAAGGCGGACTAGCGGGAGTCGCCGAGCAGTACTTC. Residues: CASSEGGLAGVAEQYF.

This clonotype showed up many times. The genes are TRBV3-1 and TRBJ1-1; a possible D gene is TRBD1 (6 bases). Per germline, CDR1 LGHDT and CDR2 YNNKEL (reference sequence). This CDR3 has 15 amino acids. The ends were cut back, 4 bases at V and 4 bases at J, with 16 bases in the middle. The CDR3 nucleotides are TGTGCCAGCAGCCCCATGGGGGCCTGGAGCACTGAAGCTTTCTTT. The encoded protein is CASSPMGAWSTEAFF.

The table lists this clonotype with many counts. The chain's CDR3 is CASSPRTGSTEAFF. DNA of the CDR3: TGTGCCAGCAGCCCCCGGACAGGAAGCACTGAAGCTTTCTTT. V usage is TRBV3-1 and J usage is TRBJ1-1, with 7 bases matching TRBD1. The germline CDR1 and CDR2 sequences are LGHDT and YNNKEL (reference sequence). The CDR3 contains 14 residues. The V segment lost 4 bases and the J segment 4 bases; nucleotides outside the gene matches: 6.

This clonotype was observed at least ten times. The V call is TRBV12-3 or TRBV12-4, the J call TRBJ1-2; 12 bases match TRBD1. With 6 bases clipped from V and 5 bases from J, the junction kept 10 bases outside the gene matches. The CDR3 extends over 16 amino acids. CDR3 amino acids: CASSATGTGGAYGYTF. CDR3 coding DNA: TGTGCCAGCAGCGCCACCGGGACAGGGGGCGCGTATGGCTACACCTTC.

The chain employs TRBV14 and TRBJ1-1, with D unclear. CDR1 SGHDN and CDR2 FVKESK come from the germline V gene. V shed 4 bases and J shed 3 bases, with 15 bases lying between them. There are 15 residues in the CDR3. The chain's CDR3 is CASSRPQRSDTEAFF. The CDR3 bases are TGTGCCAGCAGCCGACCTCAGAGGTCGGACACTGAAGCTTTCTTT.

This clonotype showed up just a few times. The gene calls are TRBV7-8 and TRBJ2-3; TRBD1 matches 12 bases. The V gene end was trimmed by 2 bases and the J gene end by 4 bases; junction bases not matched to a gene: 4. The CDR3 has 16 residues. Germline V gives CDR1 SGHVS, CDR2 FQNEAQ. In DNA form, the CDR3 reads TGTGCCAGCAGCTTATTAGGGACAGGGGGCGCAGATACGCAGTATTTT. Its protein is CASSLLGTGGADTQYF.

This clonotype was found many times. This chain joins TRBV12-3 or TRBV12-4 and TRBJ1-2, with 12 nucleotides matching TRBD1. The ends lost 3 bases at V and 14 bases at J; junction bases unmatched: 7. The CDR3 has 13 amino acids. CDR3 DNA: TGTGCCAGCAGTTTTGGGGACAGGGGGCTGAGAACCTTC. It yields the protein CASSFGDRGLRTF.

This clonotype has a count of ten or more. The chain is built from TRBV27 and TRBJ2-1, with TRBD2 matching 12 bases. Germline CDR1 reads MNHEY; CDR2 reads SMNVEV (reference sequence). The junction had 9 bases not matched to a gene; V was cut back by 4 bases and J by 8 bases. The CDR3 extends over 16 amino acids. The CDR3 region has the DNA TGTGCCAGCAGTTCGGCTAGCGGGGGGGCCCGAGATGAGCAGTTCTTC. Protein product: CASSSASGGARDEQFF.

In its sample, this clonotype was seen a few times. The chain employs TRBV28 and TRBJ1-2; TRBD1 is a possible D gene (6 bases). The V and J ends lost 6 bases and 8 bases respectively, with 22 bases between them. The germline V gene encodes CDR1 MDHEN and CDR2 SYDVKM. This CDR3 is built from 15 residues. The CDR3 DNA reads TGTGCCAGCAGACTAGGGGGTGGCAGGGCCGAGGGCTACACCTTC. Its translation is CASRLGGGRAEGYTF.

The rearrangement uses TRBV4-1 and TRBJ2-5; possible D gene TRBD2, 6 bases. Germline CDR1 and CDR2: MGHRA and YSYEKL. This CDR3 comprises 11 residues. V was pared by 7 bases and J by 5 bases, with 8 bases between. CDR3 bases: TGCGCCAGCAACGGAGGGGAGACCCAGTACTTC. Residues: CASNGGETQYF.

The V and J genes are TRBV29-1 and TRBJ1-4; 9 bases map to TRBD1. Germline CDR1 SQVTM, CDR2 ANQGSEA. V shed 6 bases, J shed 3 bases, and the junction held 8 bases outside the gene matches. CDR3 size: 15 residues. In nucleotides, the CDR3 is TGCAGCGTCAAGGACAGGGGTTTTGCTAATGAAAAACTGTTTTTT. Translating gives CSVKDRGFANEKLFF.